This paragraph covers one T cell receptor beta chain sequence. Its antigen is still unknown. The data were taken from a study of T cell responses to AZD1222 COVID-19 vaccine. The data were produced by immunoSEQ multiplex PCR, yet TCRdb's version contains in-frame clones alone and is incomplete. Among under 200,000 clones listed, around 92% were seen once. The germline CDR1 and CDR2 sequences are SGHVS and FQNEAQ. This CDR3 spans 15 amino acids. V lost 5 bases and J 2 bases, leaving 10 bases between the germline ends. Findings of the study overall: The study found vaccine-associated CD4 TCRs spanning spike, dominant at 160-218 and 743-854. Of spike-specific TCRs, nearly half reportedly target regions left unmutated in variants. Clonal diversity was possibly underestimated; the donors were predominantly white British and more often female.

The source was peripheral blood, collected on day 0 of AZD1222 vaccination. The J gene is TRBJ2-6, the V gene TRBV7-8, with D possibly TRBD2 on 5 matching bases. This receptor was obtained from an adult in good health. CDR3 coding DNA: TGTGCCAGCAGCAGGTCGGGGACTGGGGCCAACGTCCTGACTTTC. It specifies CASSRSGTGANVLTF.